Following are 25 T cell receptor beta chains from one sample sequenced in a study of blood T cell repertoires in COVID-19. Sequencing used immunoSEQ multiplex PCR; TCRdb keeps in-frame clones, though not all of them. The repertoire holds around 75,000 clones, 85% to 90% seen once, with around 1.5% in the top ten. The specimen was peripheral blood. The receptors shown here come from a human donor in a cohort sampled during active COVID-19.

A few counts support this clone. The genes are TRBV5-6 and TRBJ2-6; no reliable D call. Germline values: CDR1 SGHDT, CDR2 YYEEEE. The CDR3 sequence is 15 residues long. Trimming cost V 4 bases and J 1 base, with 9 bases left between them. CDR3 residues: CASSRWASGANVLTF. In DNA form, the CDR3 reads TGTGCCAGCAGCAGGTGGGCTTCTGGGGCCAACGTCCTGACTTTC.

This clone has a handful of counts. The chain joins TRBV4-1 to TRBJ2-7; no definite D call. V lost 1 base and J lost 4, with 14 bases in between. CDR1 and CDR2 (germline): MGHRA, YSYEKL. The CDR3 runs 15 residues. CDR3 sequence (DNA): TGCGCCAGCAGCCAAGTAGGCGAGGCTTCATACGAGCAGTACGTC. This gives the protein CASSQVGEASYEQYV.

The CDR3 spells CASSGGLAVLGNEQFF. CDR3 DNA: TGCGCCAGCAGCGGCGGACTAGCGGTCCTCGGGAATGAGCAGTTCTTC. The J gene is TRBJ2-1, the V gene TRBV5-1, with TRBD2 identical over 10 bases. V gave up 4 bases and J gave up 7 bases; unmatched junction bases: 11. Germline lookup yields CDR1 SGHRS and CDR2 YFSETQ. This CDR3 comprises 16 residues.

The CDR3 protein is CASKSSGSPYEQYF. In DNA, the CDR3 is TGTGCCAGTAAATCTAGCGGGAGTCCCTACGAGCAGTACTTC. The genes are TRBV19 and TRBJ2-7, with 10 bases that match TRBD2. Per germline, CDR1 LNHDA and CDR2 SQIVND (reference sequence). With 7 bases clipped from V and 2 bases from J, the junction kept 5 bases outside the gene matches. The CDR3 spans 14 residues.

The chain has TRBV28 and TRBJ2-1, with TRBD2 as a possible D gene (6 bases). The V and J ends lost 3 bases and 6 bases respectively, with 12 bases between them. Looked up from germline, CDR1 is MDHEN and CDR2 is SYDVKM. This CDR3 has 14 amino acids. CDR3 DNA: TGTGCCAGCAGTTTCTACCGGGAGAGCAATGAGCAGTTCTTC. Translated: CASSFYRESNEQFF.

The genes are TRBV13 and TRBJ2-7; possible D gene TRBD1, 6 bases. CDR1 PRHDT and CDR2 FYEKMQ come from the germline V gene (reference sequence). Trimming cost V 5 bases and J 4 bases, with 9 bases left between them. This CDR3 has 12 residues. The CDR3: CASSPQGYEQYF. CDR3 nucleotide sequence: TGTGCCAGCAGCCCCCAGGGGTACGAGCAGTACTTC.

The chain employs TRBV4-1 and TRBJ1-2; 7 nucleotides match TRBD1. Trimming at V came to 2 bases and at J to 4 bases, leaving 4 bases not matched to a gene. The CDR3 sequence is 14 residues long. Germline CDR1 MGHRA, CDR2 YSYEKL. Here the CDR3 reads CASSQQGDGYGYTF. CDR3 coding DNA: TGCGCCAGCAGCCAACAGGGGGATGGCTATGGCTACACCTTC.

This chain joins TRBV10-1 and TRBJ2-2, with 8 bases matching TRBD1. J lost 7 bases, V lost 8 bases, and 12 bases had no gene match. CDR1 and CDR2 from the germline V gene are WNHNN and SYGVQD (reference sequence). The CDR3 is 15 residues long. CDR3 region: CASRSGTGAYGELFF. The CDR3 DNA sequence: TGCGCCAGCCGCTCCGGGACAGGCGCCTACGGGGAGCTGTTTTTT.

In the case of this clone: At one boundary the junction diverges from the germline segment, which might be a read error. V usage is TRBV5-4 and J usage is TRBJ2-1; 13 nucleotides align to TRBD2. The CDR3 loop spans 15 amino acids. Germline CDR1 is SGHNT and CDR2 is YYREEE (reference sequence). The CDR3 nucleotides read TGTGCCAGCACCTTGGGGACTAGCGGGAAGAATGAGCAGTTCTTC. The encoded protein is CASTLGTSGKNEQFF.

This chain links TRBV6-5 with TRBJ2-1; D possibly corresponds to TRBD2 (5 bases). Germline loops: CDR1 MNHEY, CDR2 SVGAGI. V lost 7 bases and J 4 bases, leaving 17 bases between the germline ends. This CDR3 comprises 15 residues. CDR3 sequence: CASNPEGPLYNEQFF. The CDR3 nucleotides are TGTGCCAGCAATCCCGAGGGCCCCCTATACAATGAGCAGTTCTTC.

V gene TRBV12-3 or TRBV12-4 combines with J gene TRBJ2-2; the match to TRBD2 covers 8 bases. After removal of 7 bases from V and 7 bases from J, the junction contained 5 bases not matched to a gene. The CDR3 spans 13 residues. This chain's CDR3 is CASKAGVFGELFF. Here the CDR3 DNA reads TGTGCCAGCAAAGCGGGAGTATTCGGGGAGCTGTTTTTT.

This chain uses TRBV27 with TRBJ2-1; D is unresolved. The germline V gene encodes CDR1 MNHEY and CDR2 SMNVEV (reference sequence). V lost 1 base and J 0 bases, leaving 4 bases between the germline ends. This CDR3 is 14 amino acids long. Here the CDR3 reads CASSLYSSYNEQFF. DNA of the CDR3: TGTGCCAGCAGTTTATACTCCTCCTACAATGAGCAGTTCTTC.

The chain links TRBV2 to TRBJ2-3, with D unclear. This CDR3 comprises 15 residues. V was clipped by 4 bases and J by 1 base, with 12 bases between them. The V gene's germline CDR1 is SNHLY and CDR2 FYNNEI. CDR3 sequence (DNA): TGTGCCAGCAGTGTTTCGGCAGGCGGCACAGATACGCAGTATTTT. Translated: CASSVSAGGTDTQYF.

The chain combines TRBV3-1 (or the pseudogene TRBV3-2) with TRBJ2-2, with a tentative D call TRBD2 (6 bases). Germline lookup yields CDR1 LGHDT and CDR2 YNNKEL (reference sequence). The CDR3 spans 15 residues. Trimming stripped 4 bases from V and 2 bases from J, with 11 bases between. The CDR3 sequence: CASSLTSSNTGELFF. The CDR3 DNA is TGTGCCAGCAGCCTAACTAGCAGTAACACCGGGGAGCTGTTTTTT.

CDR3 region: CASDGGGRAQYF. CDR3 in DNA: TGTGCCAGTGACGGGGGGGGCCGGGCCCAGTACTTC. V gene TRBV12-3 or TRBV12-4 combines with J gene TRBJ2-5, with 8 bases fitting TRBD2. Unmatched junction bases numbered 9, after V lost 9 bases and J lost 9 bases. CDR3 size: 12 residues.

A word on this clone: The sample contains more than one DNA sequence encoding this CDR3. The gene calls are TRBV6-5 and TRBJ1-1; D gene uncertain. The germline V gene encodes CDR1 MNHEY and CDR2 SVGAGI. The CDR3 covers 14 residues. Trimming removed 0 bases at V and 1 base at J, with 6 bases between. As DNA, the CDR3 is TGTGCCAGCAGTTACTCGACGGGGAACACTGAAGCTTTCTTT. It yields the protein CASSYSTGNTEAFF.

The V call is TRBV7-9, the J call TRBJ2-7; TRBD1 matches at 7 bases. The CDR3 spans 15 residues. Trimming at V came to 5 bases and at J to 3 bases, leaving 10 bases not matched to a gene. Per germline, CDR1 SEHNR and CDR2 FQNEAQ (reference sequence). CDR3 nucleotide sequence: TGTGCCAGCAGCCCGTGGACAGGCAGGGTCTACGAGCAGTACTTC. This codes for CASSPWTGRVYEQYF.

The V and J genes are TRBV10-2 and TRBJ1-5; maybe TRBD1 (6 bases). The germline V gene encodes CDR1 WSHSY and CDR2 SAAADI. This CDR3 region has 15 residues. V dropped 6 bases and J dropped 5 bases, with 17 bases sitting between them. CDR3 sequence reads: CASRQGLRQDQPQHF. For the CDR3, the DNA is TGCGCCAGCAGACAGGGCCTAAGGCAAGATCAGCCCCAGCATTTT.

The rearrangement links TRBV18 to TRBJ1-1; D uncertain. The germline V gene encodes CDR1 KGHSH and CDR2 LQKENI. The V gene lost 3 bases and the J gene lost 3 bases, with 11 bases spanning the gap. The CDR3 is 14 residues long. CDR3 nucleotides: TGTGCCAGCTCACCTCTCGGGGTAGACACTGAAGCTTTCTTT. It codes for CASSPLGVDTEAFF.

The V and J genes are TRBV6-6 and TRBJ1-5; D is ambiguous. The CDR3 contains 15 residues. The germline V gene encodes CDR1 MNHNY and CDR2 SVGAGI (reference sequence). V lost 1 base to trimming and J lost 0 bases, with 7 bases between them. CDR3 bases: TGTGCCAGCAGTTACTTGGCACCTAGCAATCAGCCCCAGCATTTT. Its translation: CASSYLAPSNQPQHF.

A few counts support this clone. This sequence joins TRBV6-5 and TRBJ2-7, with 7 bases identical to TRBD1. Germline V lookup: CDR1 MNHEY, CDR2 SVGAGI. The V gene end was trimmed by 6 bases and the J gene end by 6 bases; junction bases not matched to a gene: 5. The CDR3 has 12 residues. Here the CDR3 DNA reads TGTGCCAGCAGCGACAGGGTTGCCGAGCAGTACGTC. This sequence encodes CASSDRVAEQYV.

J is TRBJ2-7 and V is TRBV6-1, with a tentative D call TRBD1 (5 bases). Trimming pared 2 bases from V and 3 bases from J, leaving 8 bases between. This CDR3 spans 13 amino acids. CDR1 is MNHNS and CDR2 is SASEGT in the germline V gene. CDR3 coding DNA: TGTGCCAGCAGTGAAAGGGGCGACTACGAGCAGTACTTC. Its protein product is CASSERGDYEQYF.

As DNA, the CDR3 is TGTGCCAGCAGTGACCGGGACGGGGACTTTTCGTACTTC. It yields the protein CASSDRDGDFSYF. V gene TRBV6-1 combines with J gene TRBJ2-7; the D gene is possibly TRBD2 (6 bases). The CDR3 loop spans 13 amino acids. Trimming cost V 3 bases and J 12 bases, with 18 bases left between them. CDR1 and CDR2 from the germline V gene are MNHNS and SASEGT.

This clone turned up a few times. As DNA, the CDR3 is TGTGCCTGGAGGGACTGGACGAACACCGGGGAGCTGTTTTTT. Its translation: CAWRDWTNTGELFF. The chain joins TRBV30 to TRBJ2-2, with D maybe TRBD2 (5 bases). Germline lookup yields CDR1 GTSNPN and CDR2 SVGIG (reference sequence). V dropped 3 bases and J dropped 0 bases, with 8 bases sitting between them. The CDR3 runs to 14 residues. Filled out from reference TRBV30 and TRBJ2-2, the complete variable domain reads SQTIHQWPATLVQPVGSPLSLECTVEGTSNPNLYWYRQAAGRGLQLLFYSVGIGQISSEVPQNLSASRPQDRQFILSSKKLLLSDSGFYLCAWRDWTNTGELFFGEGSRLTVL.

The J gene is TRBJ2-1, the V gene TRBV6-5; D gene uncertain. This CDR3 comprises 15 residues. V was trimmed by 6 bases and J by 2 bases, leaving 14 bases between them. From germline, CDR1 is MNHEY and CDR2 SVGAGI. The CDR3 here is CASRARVLPYNEQFF. The DNA for the CDR3 is TGTGCCAGCAGGGCTCGGGTCCTCCCCTACAATGAGCAGTTCTTC.